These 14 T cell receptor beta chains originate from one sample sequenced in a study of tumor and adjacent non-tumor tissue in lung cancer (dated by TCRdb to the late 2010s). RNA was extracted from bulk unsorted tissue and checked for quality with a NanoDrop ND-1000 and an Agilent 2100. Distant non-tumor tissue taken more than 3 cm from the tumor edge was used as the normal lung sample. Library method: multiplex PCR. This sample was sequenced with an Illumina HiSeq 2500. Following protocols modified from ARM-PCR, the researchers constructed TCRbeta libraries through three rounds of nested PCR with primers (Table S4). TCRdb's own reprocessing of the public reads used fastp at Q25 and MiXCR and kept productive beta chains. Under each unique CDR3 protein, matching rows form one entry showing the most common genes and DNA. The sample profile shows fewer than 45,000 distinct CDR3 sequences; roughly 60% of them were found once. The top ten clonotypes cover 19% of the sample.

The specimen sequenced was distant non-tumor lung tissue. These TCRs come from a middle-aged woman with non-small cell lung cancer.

The CDR3 reads CASSFTLPGDNYGYTF. The CDR3 DNA reads TGTGCCAGCAGCTTCACCCTACCCGGAGATAACTATGGCTACACCTTC. The V gene is TRBV25-1, the J gene TRBJ1-2; D is unclear. Germline V gene lookup returns CDR1 MGHDK and CDR2 SYGVNS. The ends were cut back, 6 bases at V and 1 base at J, with 18 bases in the middle. CDR3 length: 16 residues.

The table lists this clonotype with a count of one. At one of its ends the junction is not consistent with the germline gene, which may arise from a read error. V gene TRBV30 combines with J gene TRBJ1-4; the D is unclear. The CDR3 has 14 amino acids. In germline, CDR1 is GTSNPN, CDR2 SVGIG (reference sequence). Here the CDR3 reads CTWSKRGRAEKLFF. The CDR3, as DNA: TGTACCTGGAGTAAGAGAGGGAGGGCTGAAAAACTGTTTTTT.

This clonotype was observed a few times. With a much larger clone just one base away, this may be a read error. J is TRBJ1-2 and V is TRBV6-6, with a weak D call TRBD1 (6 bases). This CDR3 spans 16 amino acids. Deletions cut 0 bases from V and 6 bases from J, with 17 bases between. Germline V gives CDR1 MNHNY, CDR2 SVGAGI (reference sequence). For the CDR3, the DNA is TGTGCCAGCAGTTACTCCGCCCAGGGGAAGAGGAATGGCTACACCTTC. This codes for CASSYSAQGKRNGYTF.

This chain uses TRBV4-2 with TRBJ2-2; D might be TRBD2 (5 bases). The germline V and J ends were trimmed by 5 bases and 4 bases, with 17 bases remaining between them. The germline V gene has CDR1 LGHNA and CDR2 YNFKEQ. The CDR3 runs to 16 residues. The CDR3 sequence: CASSKMRGSGTGELFF. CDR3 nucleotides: TGTGCCAGCAGCAAAATGAGAGGGTCAGGCACCGGGGAGCTGTTTTTT.

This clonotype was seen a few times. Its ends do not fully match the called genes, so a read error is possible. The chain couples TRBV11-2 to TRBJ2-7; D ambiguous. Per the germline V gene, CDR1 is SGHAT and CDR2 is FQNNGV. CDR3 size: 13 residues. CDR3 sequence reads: CVSSPTVSYEQYF. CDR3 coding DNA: TGTGTCAGCAGTCCTACAGTCTCCTACGAGCAGTACTTC.

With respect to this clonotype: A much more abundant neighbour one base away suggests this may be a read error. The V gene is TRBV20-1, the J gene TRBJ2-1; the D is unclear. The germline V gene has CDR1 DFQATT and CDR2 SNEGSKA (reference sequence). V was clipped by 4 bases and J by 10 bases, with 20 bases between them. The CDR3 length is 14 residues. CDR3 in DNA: TGCAGTGCTACCGATAACGGTCAAGTGCGGGAGCAGTTCTTC. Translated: CSATDNGQVREQFF.

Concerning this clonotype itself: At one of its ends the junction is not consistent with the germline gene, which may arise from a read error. The CDR3, as DNA: TGTGTCAGCAGACCCATCCGGGACAGGGCAAAAGATAAGCCCCAGCACTTT. Its translation is CVSRPIRDRAKDKPQHF. The chain links TRBV6-2 or TRBV6-3 to TRBJ1-5; 9 bases align to TRBD1. This CDR3 region has 17 residues. Germline values: CDR1 MNHEY, CDR2 SVGEGT.

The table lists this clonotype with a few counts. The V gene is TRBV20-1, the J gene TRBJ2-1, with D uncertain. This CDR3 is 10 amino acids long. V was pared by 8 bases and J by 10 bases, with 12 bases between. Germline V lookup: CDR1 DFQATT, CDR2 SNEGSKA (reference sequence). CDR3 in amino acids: CSIANEEQFF. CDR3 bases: TGCAGTATCGCCAACGAGGAGCAGTTCTTC.

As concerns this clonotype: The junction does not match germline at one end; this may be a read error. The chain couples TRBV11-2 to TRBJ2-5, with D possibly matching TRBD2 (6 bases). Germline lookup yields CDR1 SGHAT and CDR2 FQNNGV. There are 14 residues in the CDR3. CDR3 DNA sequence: TGTGCCAACAGCTTATATACTAGCTCAGAGATCCAGTACTTC. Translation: CANSLYTSSEIQYF.

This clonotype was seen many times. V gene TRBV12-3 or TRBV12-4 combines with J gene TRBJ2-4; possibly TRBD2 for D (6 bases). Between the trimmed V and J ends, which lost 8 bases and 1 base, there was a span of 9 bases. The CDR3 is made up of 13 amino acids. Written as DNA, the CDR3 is TGTGCCAGCTGTGGGGGGGCCAAAAACATTCAGTACTTC. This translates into CASCGGAKNIQYF.

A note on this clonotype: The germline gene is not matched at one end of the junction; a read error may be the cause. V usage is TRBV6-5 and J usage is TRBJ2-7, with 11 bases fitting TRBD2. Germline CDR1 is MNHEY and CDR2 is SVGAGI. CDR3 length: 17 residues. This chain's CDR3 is CASSSTTSGAPCYEQYF. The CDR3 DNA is TGTGCCAGCAGTTCCACGACTAGCGGGGCCCCTTGCTACGAGCAGTACTTT.

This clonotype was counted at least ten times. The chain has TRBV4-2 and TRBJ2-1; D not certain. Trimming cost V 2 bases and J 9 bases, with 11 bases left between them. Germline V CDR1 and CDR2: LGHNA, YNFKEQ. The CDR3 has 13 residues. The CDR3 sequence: CASSQPTPSEQFF. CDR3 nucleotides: TGTGCCAGCAGCCAACCCACGCCCAGTGAGCAGTTCTTC.

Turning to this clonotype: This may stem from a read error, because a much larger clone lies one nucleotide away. The CDR3 sequence: CASRDWPAGERNEQYF. The CDR3 nucleotides read TGTGCCAGCAGAGATTGGCCAGCGGGGGAGAGGAACGAGCAGTACTTC. The chain carries TRBV6-6 and TRBJ2-7; 8 bases agree with TRBD2. CDR3 length: 16 amino acids. Germline CDR1 reads MNHNY; CDR2 reads SVGAGI (reference sequence). V lost 6 bases, J lost 5 bases, and 15 bases stayed unmatched.

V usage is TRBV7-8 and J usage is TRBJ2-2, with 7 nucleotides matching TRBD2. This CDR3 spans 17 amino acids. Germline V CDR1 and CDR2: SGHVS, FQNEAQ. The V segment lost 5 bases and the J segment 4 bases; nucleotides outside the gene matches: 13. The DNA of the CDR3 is TGTGCCAGCAGCCTATTGACGAGCGGGATTTTCACCGGGGAGCTGTTTTTT. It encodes CASSLLTSGIFTGELFF.